The 29 T cell receptor beta chains listed next were all sequenced from one sample in a study of OX40 agonist ivuxolimab in advanced cancers. The protocol was immunoSEQ multiplex PCR, while the TCRdb copy is restricted to in-frame clones and leaves out a portion. The sample consists of approximately 70,000 clones, about 90% of them appearing once. Sequences were derived from CD4+ or CD8+ T cells sorted from blood, sampled in a trial of the OX40 agonist ivuxolimab. The receptors stem from an adult with an advanced solid tumor such as melanoma, head and neck, liver or kidney cancer.

The V and J genes are TRBV29-1 and TRBJ2-5; D might be TRBD2 (6 bases). Trimming cost V 5 bases and J 5 bases, with 18 bases left between them. Germline CDR1 reads SQVTM; CDR2 reads ANQGSEA. This CDR3 region has 14 residues. The CDR3 protein is CSVKGLRVGETQYF. The CDR3 region has the DNA TGCAGCGTTAAGGGACTCCGAGTTGGGGAGACCCAGTACTTC.

This chain uses TRBV14 with TRBJ1-2; TRBD1 might be the D (5 bases). Looked up from germline, CDR1 is SGHDN and CDR2 is FVKESK. This CDR3 spans 16 amino acids. Trimming shortened V by 6 bases and J by 6 bases, and 23 bases separated the two germline ends. The CDR3 spells CASSDPILGGNDGYTF. CDR3 nucleotide sequence: TGTGCCAGCAGTGACCCCATTCTGGGGGGAAACGATGGCTACACCTTC.

This chain connects TRBV6-5 to TRBJ2-4; no clear D. The CDR3 loop spans 14 amino acids. Germline lookup yields CDR1 MNHEY and CDR2 SVGAGI. V was trimmed by 5 bases and J by 2 bases, leaving 10 bases between them. Here the CDR3 reads CASSPEVPKNIQYF. In nucleotides, the CDR3 is TGTGCCAGCAGTCCCGAGGTTCCCAAAAACATTCAGTACTTC.

V and J are TRBV2 and TRBJ2-5, with 13 bases identical to TRBD2. Germline V gives CDR1 SNHLY, CDR2 FYNNEI. CDR3 length: 15 residues. The V gene end was trimmed by 4 bases and the J gene end by 2 bases; junction bases not matched to a gene: 1. CDR3 region: CASSAGLAGQETQYF. The CDR3 coding sequence is TGTGCCAGCAGTGCGGGACTAGCGGGACAAGAGACCCAGTACTTC.

V gene TRBV19 combines with J gene TRBJ1-5; maybe TRBD1 (6 bases). Trimming pared 7 bases from V and 2 bases from J, leaving 21 bases between. The length of the CDR3 is 17 residues. Germline-derived CDR1 and CDR2 are LNHDA and SQIVND (reference sequence). CDR3 sequence (DNA): TGTGCCAGTAAGGCGGCAGGGGTGGGTGGAGGCAATCAGCCCCAGCATTTT. Amino acid sequence: CASKAAGVGGGNQPQHF.

The chain couples TRBV7-2 to TRBJ1-5; unclear D gene. The CDR3 is 14 amino acids. Looked up from germline, CDR1 is SGHTA and CDR2 is FQGNSA. V shed 1 base and J shed 7 bases, with 11 bases lying between them. The CDR3 DNA follows: TGTGCCAGCAGCTTAGGTGGGGAGTACCAGCCCCAGCATTTT. Amino acids: CASSLGGEYQPQHF.

The CDR3 bases are TGTGCCAGTAGCATGGACAGTAGGAGCTCTGGGGCCAACGTCCTGACTTTC. This encodes CASSMDSRSSGANVLTF. The rearrangement joins TRBV19 to TRBJ2-6, with a tentative D call TRBD1 (6 bases). Germline V gives CDR1 LNHDA, CDR2 SQIVND (reference sequence). The V and J ends lost 6 bases and 0 bases respectively, with 15 bases between them. The CDR3 contains 17 residues.

This chain connects TRBV5-4 to TRBJ1-1, with 7 bases that match TRBD1. The J segment lost 0 bases and the V segment lost 4 bases, leaving 3 bases of the junction unmatched. This CDR3 spans 14 amino acids. Germline CDR1 SGHNT, CDR2 YYREEE (reference sequence). Here the CDR3 DNA reads TGTGCCAGCAGCCCGGGACAGATGAACACTGAAGCTTTCTTT. Protein: CASSPGQMNTEAFF. Variable domain in full (rest from reference TRBV5-4 and TRBJ1-1): ETGVTQSPTHLIKTRGQQVTLRCSSQSGHNTVSWYQQALGQGPQFIFQYYREEENGRGNFPPRFSGLQFPNYSSELNVNALELDDSALYLCASSPGQMNTEAFFGQGTRLTVV.

The chain uses TRBV10-1 and TRBJ1-5; a weak D match, TRBD1 (5 bases). CDR3 size: 15 residues. V shed 0 bases and J shed 7 bases, with 13 bases lying between them. Per germline, CDR1 WNHNN and CDR2 SYGVQD (reference sequence). In nucleotides, the CDR3 is TGCGCCAGCAGTGAGTCTGGGGCGCTCGACCAGCCCCAGCATTTT. Residues: CASSESGALDQPQHF.

The genes are TRBV5-1 and TRBJ1-1, with 9 positions matching TRBD1. V lost 4 bases, J lost 1 base, and 8 bases stayed unmatched. The length of the CDR3 is 16 residues. Germline V CDR1 and CDR2: SGHRS, YFSETQ. The CDR3 protein is CASSPPDRGGNTEAFF. The CDR3 nucleotides are TGCGCCAGCAGCCCGCCGGACAGGGGAGGGAACACTGAAGCTTTCTTT. Complete variable domain (other parts from reference TRBV5-1 and TRBJ1-1): KAGVTQTPRYLIKTRGQQVTLSCSPISGHRSVSWYQQTPGQGLQFLFEYFSETQRNKGNFPGRFSGRQFSNSRSEMNVSTLELGDSALYLCASSPPDRGGNTEAFFGQGTRLTVV.

In nucleotides, the CDR3 is TGCAGCGTGGACAGGGGGCTGATAGGGGAGACCCAGTACTTC. Translation: CSVDRGLIGETQYF. V is TRBV29-1 and J is TRBJ2-5, with 11 bases that match TRBD1. Per germline, CDR1 SQVTM and CDR2 ANQGSEA. This CDR3 contains 14 residues. The V segment lost 6 bases and the J segment 5 bases; nucleotides outside the gene matches: 8.

J is TRBJ2-1 and V is TRBV5-6; D is possibly TRBD1 (5 bases). The CDR3 is 16 amino acids. From germline, CDR1 is SGHDT and CDR2 YYEEEE. Trimming took off 1 base at V and 0 bases at J, with 11 bases between the two ends. The CDR3 DNA follows: TGTGCCAGCAGCTTGAGGGGCTTAAGCTCCTACAATGAGCAGTTCTTC. Translation: CASSLRGLSSYNEQFF.

The chain's CDR3 is CAINLGQGSYEQYF. For the CDR3, the DNA is TGTGCCATCAATTTAGGACAGGGGTCGTACGAGCAGTACTTC. V is TRBV10-3 and J is TRBJ2-7; 9 bases match TRBD1. The ends lost 7 bases at V and 4 bases at J; junction bases unmatched: 8. Germline V gene data show CDR1 as ENHRY and CDR2 as SYGVKD. The CDR3 is 14 residues long.

This chain joins TRBV5-5 and TRBJ2-2, with 7 bases lining up with TRBD2. The junction had 3 bases not matched to a gene; V was cut back by 0 bases and J by 1 base. Germline CDR1 and CDR2: SGHKS and YYEKEE (reference sequence). The CDR3 runs to 16 residues. The CDR3 DNA reads as TGTGCCAGCAGCTTGGTTCCTAGCGGGAACACCGGGGAGCTGTTTTTT. It yields the protein CASSLVPSGNTGELFF.

The rearrangement uses TRBV30 and TRBJ1-5; D remains ambiguous. CDR3 length equals 13 residues. Trimming pared 5 bases from V and 0 bases from J, leaving 8 bases between. CDR1 is GTSNPN and CDR2 is SVGIG in the germline V gene (reference sequence). CDR3 nucleotide sequence: TGTGCCTGGTCGAGGGATAGCAATCAGCCCCAGCATTTT. Amino acids: CAWSRDSNQPQHF.

The chain combines TRBV27 with TRBJ1-5; possibly TRBD1 for D (5 bases). Germline V gives CDR1 MNHEY, CDR2 SMNVEV (reference sequence). The V and J ends lost 5 bases and 4 bases respectively, with 18 bases between them. The length of the CDR3 is 16 residues. The DNA of the CDR3 is TGTGCCAGCAGTCACTATGGGGCTAGCAATAATCAGCCCCAGCATTTT. Protein product: CASSHYGASNNQPQHF.

V gene TRBV7-9 combines with J gene TRBJ2-7; D is uncertain. The CDR3 totals 12 residues. V lost 3 bases and J lost 3, with 6 bases in between. Germline CDR1 is SEHNR and CDR2 is FQNEAQ (reference sequence). This chain's CDR3 is CASSLTSYEQYF. CDR3 nucleotide sequence: TGTGCCAGCAGCTTGACGAGCTACGAGCAGTACTTC. The variable domain in full, with the rest retrieved from reference TRBV7-9 and TRBJ2-7, is DTGVSQNPRHKITKRGQNVTFRCDPISEHNRLYWYRQTLGQGPEFLTYFQNEAQLEKSRLLSDRFSAERPKGSFSTLEIQRTEQGDSAMYLCASSLTSYEQYFGPGTRLTVT.

This sequence joins TRBV29-1 and TRBJ1-1; tentative D call: TRBD1 (5 bases). Germline assignment: CDR1 SQVTM and CDR2 ANQGSEA. The CDR3 extends over 16 amino acids. V lost 0 bases and J 0 bases, leaving 14 bases between the germline ends. The CDR3 DNA is TGCAGCGTTGAAGAAGCGGCAGGGTGGATGAACACTGAAGCTTTCTTT. Its translation: CSVEEAAGWMNTEAFF.

The V and J genes are TRBV5-1 and TRBJ2-7; D is possibly TRBD2 (5 bases). This CDR3 has 14 residues. Germline CDR1 is SGHRS and CDR2 is YFSETQ. V was shortened by 4 bases and J by 5 bases, with 16 bases between the two germline ends. The CDR3 is CASSLEVFRDEQYF. In DNA form, the CDR3 reads TGCGCCAGCAGCCTGGAGGTTTTTCGGGACGAGCAGTACTTC.

The V and J genes are TRBV7-2 and TRBJ2-7; 11 nucleotides match TRBD2. CDR3 length equals 15 residues. Trimming took 2 bases from V and 6 from J; bases not matched to a gene: 6. From germline, CDR1 is SGHTA and CDR2 FQGNSA. The DNA for the CDR3 is TGTGCCAGCAGCTTAACTAGCGGGAGTCCCGGCGAGCAGTACTTC. As protein: CASSLTSGSPGEQYF. The full variable domain, in which reference TRBV7-2 and TRBJ2-7 provide the parts outside the CDR3, is GAGVSQSPSNKVTEKGKDVELRCDPISGHTALYWYRQSLGQGLEFLIYFQGNSAPDKSGLPSDRFSAERTGGSVSTLTIQRTQQEDSAVYLCASSLTSGSPGEQYFGPGTRLTVT.

CDR3 coding DNA: TGTGCCAGCGGGTGGGAGACCCAGTACTTC. Its translation: CASGWETQYF. The V and J genes are TRBV7-9 and TRBJ2-5; D ambiguous. The CDR3 spans 10 residues. CDR1 and CDR2 from the germline V gene are SEHNR and FQNEAQ (reference sequence). V was trimmed by 8 bases and J by 5 bases, leaving 6 bases between them.

The chain joins TRBV27 to TRBJ1-1; TRBD1 agrees at 10 bases. J gave up 2 bases and V 4 bases, and 1 base lay outside the gene matches. In germline, CDR1 is MNHEY, CDR2 SMNVEV (reference sequence). The CDR3 consists of 14 residues. CDR3: CASSWTGGNTEAFF. As DNA, the CDR3 is TGTGCCAGCAGTTGGACAGGGGGAAACACTGAAGCTTTCTTT.

The chain recombines TRBV29-1 with TRBJ2-7, with 8 bases that match TRBD2. Per the germline V gene, CDR1 is SQVTM and CDR2 is ANQGSEA. V gave up 7 bases and J gave up 0 bases; unmatched junction bases: 2. The CDR3 extends over 12 amino acids. The DNA of the CDR3 is TGCAGCGGACTAGCGAGCTCCTACGAGCAGTACTTC. This sequence encodes CSGLASSYEQYF.

V usage is TRBV10-2 and J usage is TRBJ2-7, with 13 bases fitting TRBD2. The ends lost 10 bases at V and 1 base at J; junction bases unmatched: 10. Germline V gene data show CDR1 as WSHSY and CDR2 as SAAADI. CDR3 length: 16 amino acids. The CDR3 spells CATTRTSGSLSYEQYF. The CDR3 region has the DNA TGCGCCACCACTCGGACTAGCGGGAGTTTATCCTACGAGCAGTACTTC.

The J gene is TRBJ2-1, the V gene TRBV19; maybe TRBD2 (6 bases). This CDR3 has 15 amino acids. The V gene lost 3 bases and the J gene lost 4 bases, with 13 bases spanning the gap. Germline CDR1 is LNHDA and CDR2 is SQIVND (reference sequence). The CDR3 is CASSMFGGTYNEQFF. The CDR3 DNA sequence: TGTGCCAGTAGTATGTTCGGAGGGACGTACAATGAGCAGTTCTTC.

This clone was seen only once. The chain is built from TRBV6-5 and TRBJ1-1; D possibly corresponds to TRBD1 (5 bases). V was clipped by 2 bases and J by 1 base, with 11 bases between them. The CDR3 sequence is 15 residues long. The germline gives CDR1 MNHEY, CDR2 SVGAGI. CDR3 residues: CASSYTRGKNTEAFF. In nucleotides, the CDR3 is TGTGCCAGCAGTTACACCCGGGGCAAGAACACTGAAGCTTTCTTT.

V usage is TRBV5-1 and J usage is TRBJ1-3, with 8 bases that match TRBD1. The CDR3 spans 15 residues. J gave up 4 bases and V 3 bases, and 6 bases lay outside the gene matches. Germline V gene data show CDR1 as SGHRS and CDR2 as YFSETQ. The CDR3 spells CASSSQGARGNTIYF. The CDR3 nucleotides read TGCGCCAGCAGCTCGCAGGGGGCGCGCGGAAACACCATATATTTT.

The CDR3 is CASSRGLAGRMDTQYF. For the CDR3, the DNA is TGTGCCAGCAGCCGAGGATTAGCGGGACGAATGGATACGCAGTATTTT. The chain combines TRBV7-6 with TRBJ2-3; TRBD2 matches at 8 bases. V was clipped by 5 bases and J by 6 bases; unmatched bases: 13. The CDR3 is 16 residues long. Per the germline V gene, CDR1 is SGHVS and CDR2 is FNYEAQ.

This clone was recorded a few times. The rearrangement uses TRBV7-9 and TRBJ1-2; D might be TRBD1 (6 bases). This CDR3 region has 14 residues. Trimming cost V 7 bases and J 4 bases, with 16 bases left between them. The V gene's germline CDR1 is SEHNR and CDR2 FQNEAQ (reference sequence). CDR3 in amino acids: CASTKEGGTYGYTF. The CDR3 DNA is TGTGCCAGCACAAAGGAGGGGGGAACCTATGGCTACACCTTC.